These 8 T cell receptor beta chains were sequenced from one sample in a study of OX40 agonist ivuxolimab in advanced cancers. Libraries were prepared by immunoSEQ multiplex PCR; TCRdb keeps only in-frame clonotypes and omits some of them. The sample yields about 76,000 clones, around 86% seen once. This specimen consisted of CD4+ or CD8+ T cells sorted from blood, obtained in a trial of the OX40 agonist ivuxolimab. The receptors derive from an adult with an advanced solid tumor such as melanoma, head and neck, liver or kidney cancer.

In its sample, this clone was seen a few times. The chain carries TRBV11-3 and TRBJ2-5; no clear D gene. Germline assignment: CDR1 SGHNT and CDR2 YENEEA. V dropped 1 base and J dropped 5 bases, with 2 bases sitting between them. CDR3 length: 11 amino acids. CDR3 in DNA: TGTGCCAGCAGCTTAGTGGAGACCCAGTACTTC. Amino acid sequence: CASSLVETQYF.

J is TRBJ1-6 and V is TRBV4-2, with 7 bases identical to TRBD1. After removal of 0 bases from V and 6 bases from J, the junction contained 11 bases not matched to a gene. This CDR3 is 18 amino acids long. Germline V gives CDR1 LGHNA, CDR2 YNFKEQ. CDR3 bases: TGTGCCAGCAGCCAAGATAGGGACAGCCGAAAAACTAATTCACCCCTCCACTTT. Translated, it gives CASSQDRDSRKTNSPLHF.

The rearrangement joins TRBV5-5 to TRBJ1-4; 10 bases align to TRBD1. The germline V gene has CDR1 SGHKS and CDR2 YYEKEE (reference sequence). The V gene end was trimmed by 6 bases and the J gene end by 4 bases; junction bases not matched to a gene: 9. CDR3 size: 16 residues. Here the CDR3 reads CASTRQGAFLNEKLFF. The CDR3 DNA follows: TGTGCCAGCACCCGACAGGGGGCTTTCCTTAATGAAAAACTGTTTTTT.

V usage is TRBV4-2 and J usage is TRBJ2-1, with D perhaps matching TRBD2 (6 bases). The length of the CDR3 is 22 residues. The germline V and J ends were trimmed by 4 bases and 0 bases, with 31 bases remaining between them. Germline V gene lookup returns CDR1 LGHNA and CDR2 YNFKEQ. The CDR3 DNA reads TGTGCCAGCAGCCCTGTTGAGTATATTCTCGTTGGGGGGTTGAGCTCCTACAATGAGCAGTTCTTC. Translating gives CASSPVEYILVGGLSSYNEQFF.

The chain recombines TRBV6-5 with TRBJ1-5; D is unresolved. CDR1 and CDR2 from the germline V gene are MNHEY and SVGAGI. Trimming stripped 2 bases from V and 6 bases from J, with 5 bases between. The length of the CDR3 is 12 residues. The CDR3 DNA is TGTGCCAGCAGTTACCCGGGTCAGCCCCAGCATTTT. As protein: CASSYPGQPQHF.

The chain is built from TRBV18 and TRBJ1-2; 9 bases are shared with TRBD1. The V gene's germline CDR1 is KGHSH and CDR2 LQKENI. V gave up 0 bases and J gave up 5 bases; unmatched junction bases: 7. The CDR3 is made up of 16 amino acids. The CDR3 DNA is TGTGCCAGCTCACCACCTACGGACAGGGGTCGGTATGGCTACACCTTC. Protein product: CASSPPTDRGRYGYTF.

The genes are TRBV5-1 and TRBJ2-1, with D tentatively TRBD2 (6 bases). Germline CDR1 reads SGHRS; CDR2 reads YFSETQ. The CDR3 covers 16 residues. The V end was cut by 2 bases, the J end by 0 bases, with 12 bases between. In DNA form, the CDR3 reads TGCGCCAGCAGCTTCCTAGCGAGCTTCTCCTACAATGAGCAGTTCTTC. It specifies CASSFLASFSYNEQFF.

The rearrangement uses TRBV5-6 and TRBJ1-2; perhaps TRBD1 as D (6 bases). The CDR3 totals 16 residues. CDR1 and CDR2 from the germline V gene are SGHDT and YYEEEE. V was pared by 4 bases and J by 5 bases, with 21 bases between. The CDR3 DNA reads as TGTGCCAGCAGCAGACGGACAGAACGACTAAATTATGGCTACACCTTC. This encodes CASSRRTERLNYGYTF.